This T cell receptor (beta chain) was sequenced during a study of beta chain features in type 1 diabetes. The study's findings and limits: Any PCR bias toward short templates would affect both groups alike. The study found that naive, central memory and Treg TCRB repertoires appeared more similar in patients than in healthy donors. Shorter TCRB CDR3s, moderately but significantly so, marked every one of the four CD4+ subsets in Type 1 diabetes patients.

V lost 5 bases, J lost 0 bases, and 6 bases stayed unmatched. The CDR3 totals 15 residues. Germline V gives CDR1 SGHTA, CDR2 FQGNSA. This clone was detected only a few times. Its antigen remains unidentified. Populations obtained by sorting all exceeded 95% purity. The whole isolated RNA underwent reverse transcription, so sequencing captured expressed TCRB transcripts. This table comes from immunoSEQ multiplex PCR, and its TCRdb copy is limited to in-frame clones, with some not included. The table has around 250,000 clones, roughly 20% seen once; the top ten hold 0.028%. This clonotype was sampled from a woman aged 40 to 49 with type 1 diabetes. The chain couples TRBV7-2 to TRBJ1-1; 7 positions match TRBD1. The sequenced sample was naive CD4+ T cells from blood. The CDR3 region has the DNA TGTGCCAGCAGCGCCTCGGGACAGCTGAACACTGAAGCTTTCTTT. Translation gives CASSASGQLNTEAFF. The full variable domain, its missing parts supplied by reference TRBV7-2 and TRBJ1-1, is GAGVSQSPSNKVTEKGKDVELRCDPISGHTALYWYRQSLGQGLEFLIYFQGNSAPDKSGLPSDRFSAERTGGSVSTLTIQRTQQEDSAVYLCASSASGQLNTEAFFGQGTRLTVV.